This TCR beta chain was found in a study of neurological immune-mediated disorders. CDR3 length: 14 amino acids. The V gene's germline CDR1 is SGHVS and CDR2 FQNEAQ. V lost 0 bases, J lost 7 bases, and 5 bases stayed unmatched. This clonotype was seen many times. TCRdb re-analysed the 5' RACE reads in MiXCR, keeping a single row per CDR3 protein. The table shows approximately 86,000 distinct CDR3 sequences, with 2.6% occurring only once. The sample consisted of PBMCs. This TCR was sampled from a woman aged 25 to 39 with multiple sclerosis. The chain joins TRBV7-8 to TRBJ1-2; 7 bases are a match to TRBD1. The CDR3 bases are TGTGCCAGCAGCTTAGCGTGGCAGGGGGGTGGCTACACCTTC. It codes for CASSLAWQGGGYTF. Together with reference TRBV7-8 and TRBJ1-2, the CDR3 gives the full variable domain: GAGVSQSPRYKVAKRGQDVALRCDPISGHVSLFWYQQALGQGPEFLTYFQNEAQLDKSGLPSDRFFAERPEGSVSTLKIQRTQQEDSAVYLCASSLAWQGGGYTFGSGTRLTVV.